These 27 T cell receptor beta chains were all obtained from the same sample, sequenced in a study of T-cell reconstitution after alpha-beta-depleted transplantation in children. Researchers prepared the TCRbeta library using unique molecular identifiers, the study reports. One entry per CDR3 protein, called by TCRdb with MiXCR from the PCR reads. This table has about 210,000 distinct CDR3 sequences, roughly 15% appearing once. This specimen was PBMCs, mostly from graft donor cells, taken 360 days after TCRalphabeta/CD19-depleted stem cell transplant. These receptors were obtained from a male patient under 10 years old who had a stem cell transplant for acute lymphoblastic leukemia, so the T cells may come from the graft donor.

V and J are TRBV29-1 and TRBJ1-2; no clear D gene. CDR3 length equals 13 residues. V was trimmed by 3 bases and J by 1 base, leaving 9 bases between them. CDR1 is SQVTM and CDR2 is ANQGSEA in the germline V gene. The CDR3: CSVDLDGNYGYTF. As DNA, the CDR3 is TGCAGCGTTGATTTAGACGGTAACTATGGCTACACCTTC.

This clonotype was counted a few times. The gene calls are TRBV6-2 or TRBV6-3 and TRBJ1-5; D is uncertain. CDR1 and CDR2 (germline): MNHEY, SVGEGT. The CDR3 is 11 residues long. Trimming cost V 6 bases and J 11 bases, with 11 bases left between them. CDR3 nucleotides: TGTGCCAGCAGCCCCGGGATATCCCAGCATTTT. It translates to CASSPGISQHF.

The V gene is TRBV7-7, the J gene TRBJ2-2, with D perhaps matching TRBD1 (6 bases). The CDR3 contains 14 residues. Trimming cost V 5 bases and J 11 bases, with 18 bases left between them. The germline gives CDR1 SSHAT, CDR2 FNYEAQ (reference sequence). The CDR3 sequence is CASSPQDWDNELFF. DNA of the CDR3: TGTGCCAGCAGCCCTCAGGATTGGGACAATGAGCTGTTTTTT.

The chain carries TRBV7-2 and TRBJ2-7; 7 bases map to TRBD2. Germline-derived CDR1 and CDR2 are SGHTA and FQGNSA. This CDR3 is 15 amino acids long. After removal of 2 bases from V and 0 bases from J, the junction contained 4 bases not matched to a gene. The CDR3 region is CASSLRLAVSYEQYF. The CDR3 nucleotides read TGTGCCAGCAGCTTACGGCTAGCGGTCTCCTACGAGCAGTACTTC. Full variable domain (outside the CDR3, taken from reference TRBV7-2 and TRBJ2-7): GAGVSQSPSNKVTEKGKDVELRCDPISGHTALYWYRQSLGQGLEFLIYFQGNSAPDKSGLPSDRFSAERTGGSVSTLTIQRTQQEDSAVYLCASSLRLAVSYEQYFGPGTRLTVT.

This chain connects TRBV6-2 or TRBV6-3 to TRBJ1-5, with D tentatively TRBD1 (6 bases). In germline, CDR1 is MNHEY, CDR2 SVGEGT. The CDR3 spans 16 residues. Between the trimmed V and J ends, which lost 6 bases and 4 bases, there was a span of 19 bases. Here the CDR3 DNA reads TGTGCCAGCAGCCGTCCACCGGGGGCCTTAAATCAGCCCCAGCATTTT. This sequence encodes CASSRPPGALNQPQHF.

The V call is TRBV7-8, the J call TRBJ2-5, with 12 bases lining up with TRBD2. This CDR3 comprises 16 residues. The germline gives CDR1 SGHVS, CDR2 FQNEAQ. Trimming removed 2 bases from V and 5 bases from J; junction bases left unmatched: 6. The chain's CDR3 is CASSLSLAGGPETQYF. CDR3 bases: TGTGCCAGCAGCTTATCGCTAGCGGGGGGGCCGGAGACCCAGTACTTC. Full variable domain (remainder filled in from reference TRBV7-8 and TRBJ2-5): GAGVSQSPRYKVAKRGQDVALRCDPISGHVSLFWYQQALGQGPEFLTYFQNEAQLDKSGLPSDRFFAERPEGSVSTLKIQRTQQEDSAVYLCASSLSLAGGPETQYFGPGTRLLVL.

This clonotype has only a few counts. The rearrangement uses TRBV11-2 and TRBJ2-3; D is possibly TRBD1 or TRBD2 (5 bases each). The CDR3 sequence is 13 residues long. Trimming cost V 5 bases and J 9 bases, with 15 bases left between them. Germline CDR1 SGHAT, CDR2 FQNNGV. This chain's CDR3 is CASSPSGRVTQYF. The CDR3 bases are TGTGCCAGCAGCCCGTCAGGGAGAGTCACGCAGTATTTT.

This clonotype was detected many times. The chain carries TRBV7-7 and TRBJ2-7; a weak D match, TRBD1 (5 bases). V was shortened by 5 bases and J by 5 bases, with 19 bases between the two germline ends. Germline loops: CDR1 SSHAT, CDR2 FNYEAQ (reference sequence). CDR3 length: 15 residues. CDR3 DNA sequence: TGTGCCAGCAGCCTAACAGGAGCCCTGTTCGACGAGCAGTACTTC. Translated, it gives CASSLTGALFDEQYF.

This clonotype has a handful of counts. The chain is built from TRBV20-1 and TRBJ2-4; 8 bases agree with TRBD2. CDR1 is DFQATT and CDR2 is SNEGSKA in the germline V gene (reference sequence). The CDR3 totals 14 residues. V lost 6 bases and J lost 5; bases outside the gene matches: 9. In DNA, the CDR3 is TGCAGTGCGGAAAACGGGGGGGTGCAAAACATTCAGTACTTC. This translates into CSAENGGVQNIQYF.

This chain connects TRBV6-1 to TRBJ2-7, with D possibly being TRBD2 (5 bases). The CDR3 extends over 13 amino acids. Germline CDR1 reads MNHNS; CDR2 reads SASEGT. V was shortened by 0 bases and J by 5 bases, with 8 bases between the two germline ends. The CDR3 region is CASSEARRNEQYF. In DNA form, the CDR3 reads TGTGCCAGCAGTGAAGCTCGGAGGAACGAGCAGTACTTC.

This clonotype has more than one count but fewer than ten. The rearrangement links TRBV12-3 or TRBV12-4 to TRBJ1-4; D might be TRBD1 (5 bases). V was trimmed by 6 bases and J by 6 bases, leaving 5 bases between them. The CDR3 sequence is 11 residues long. The CDR3 sequence: CASRTDEKLFF. The DNA of the CDR3 is TGTGCCAGCAGGACAGATGAAAAACTGTTTTTT.

This clonotype was counted a few times. This chain uses TRBV5-1 with TRBJ2-1, with 7 bases that match TRBD2. The CDR3 covers 15 residues. Germline V CDR1 and CDR2: SGHRS, YFSETQ. J was trimmed by 4 bases and V by 1 base; bases with no gene match: 5. The CDR3 is CASSLSSGAYNEQFF. Here the CDR3 DNA reads TGCGCCAGCAGCTTGTCGAGCGGGGCATACAATGAGCAGTTCTTC.

This CDR3 reads CASSLAGPVVEQYF. The CDR3 coding sequence is TGCGCCAGCAGCTTGGCCGGCCCCGTAGTCGAGCAGTACTTC. The chain carries TRBV5-1 and TRBJ2-7; no clear D. The V end lost 0 bases, the J end lost 6 bases, and 13 bases lay between the germline ends. CDR1 is SGHRS, CDR2 YFSETQ, per germline. This CDR3 region has 14 residues.

This clonotype was counted only a few times. The V and J genes are TRBV27 and TRBJ2-2; D might be TRBD1 (6 bases). The V and J ends lost 3 bases and 6 bases respectively, with 11 bases between them. Germline V gene sequence: CDR1 MNHEY, CDR2 SMNVEV (reference sequence). The CDR3 is 14 amino acids. The CDR3 is CASSFGQISGELFF. The CDR3 DNA follows: TGTGCCAGCAGTTTCGGACAGATCTCCGGGGAGCTGTTTTTT.

This clonotype was seen just once. This chain connects TRBV7-9 to TRBJ2-2; D may be TRBD2 (7 bases). This CDR3 contains 14 residues. Germline V CDR1 and CDR2: SEHNR, FQNEAQ (reference sequence). V lost 7 bases and J lost 6, with 15 bases in between. CDR3 protein: CASTTGGPSGELFF. The CDR3 DNA reads as TGTGCCAGCACCACCGGGGGGCCGTCCGGGGAGCTGTTTTTT.

This clonotype has a handful of counts. V and J are TRBV7-8 and TRBJ2-7; 9 positions agree with TRBD1. This CDR3 comprises 18 residues. Germline CDR1 is SGHVS and CDR2 is FQNEAQ. V gave up 1 base and J gave up 2 bases; unmatched junction bases: 12. This chain's CDR3 is CASSLGLRYRDRAYEQYF. CDR3 bases: TGTGCCAGCAGCTTAGGCTTGAGGTACCGGGACAGGGCCTACGAGCAGTACTTC. Full variable domain (remainder filled in from reference TRBV7-8 and TRBJ2-7): GAGVSQSPRYKVAKRGQDVALRCDPISGHVSLFWYQQALGQGPEFLTYFQNEAQLDKSGLPSDRFFAERPEGSVSTLKIQRTQQEDSAVYLCASSLGLRYRDRAYEQYFGPGTRLTVT.

This chain joins TRBV6-2 or TRBV6-3 and TRBJ2-4, with TRBD1 as a possible D gene (5 bases). Germline-derived CDR1 and CDR2 are MNHEY and SVGEGT. This CDR3 has 14 amino acids. V dropped 5 bases and J dropped 9 bases, with 17 bases sitting between them. For the CDR3, the DNA is TGTGCCAGCAGTAACGGACCAGGGTTGGGCATTCAGTACTTC. Residues: CASSNGPGLGIQYF.

The V and J genes are TRBV30 and TRBJ2-6, with 10 bases fitting TRBD1. With V trimmed by 0 bases and J by 2 bases, 4 bases remained unmatched. CDR3 size: 17 residues. Germline CDR1 is GTSNPN and CDR2 is SVGIG (reference sequence). As DNA, the CDR3 is TGTGCCTGGAGTGTAGGGACAGGGGTAACTGGGGCCAACGTCCTGACTTTC. It yields the protein CAWSVGTGVTGANVLTF.

Turning to this clonotype: Mismatch with germline at one junction end may stem from a read error. This chain connects TRBV27 to TRBJ2-7, with 8 bases fitting TRBD1. This CDR3 contains 15 residues. Germline V gene lookup returns CDR1 MNHEY and CDR2 SMNVEV (reference sequence). The CDR3 DNA reads as TGTGCCAGCAGTATATCACGGACAGGGTCCTACGAGCAGTACTTC. Translation gives CASSISRTGSYEQYF.

The chain links TRBV10-1 to TRBJ2-7; 9 positions match TRBD1. Germline loops: CDR1 WNHNN, CDR2 SYGVQD (reference sequence). After removal of 6 bases from V and 7 bases from J, the junction contained 7 bases not matched to a gene. The CDR3 runs to 13 residues. In nucleotides, the CDR3 is TGCGCCAGCAGCCCCTCAGGGACAGGGGAGCAGTACTTC. Translated: CASSPSGTGEQYF.

This clonotype was found many times. The chain is built from TRBV7-2 and TRBJ2-2; D call uncertain. The CDR3 is made up of 14 amino acids. Looked up from germline, CDR1 is SGHTA and CDR2 is FQGNSA. Trimming left V 5 bases short and J 5 bases short, with 12 bases between. CDR3 nucleotide sequence: TGTGCCAGCAGCGAATTTAAGAGTACCGGGGAGCTGTTTTTT. Amino acid sequence: CASSEFKSTGELFF.

The rearrangement links TRBV7-2 to TRBJ2-3, with no clear D. The CDR3 sequence is 13 residues long. Germline CDR1 and CDR2: SGHTA and FQGNSA. V lost 5 bases, J lost 6 bases, and 12 bases lay in between. CDR3 nucleotides: TGTGCCAGCAGCCCCCCGTGGATGGATACGCAGTATTTT. It codes for CASSPPWMDTQYF.

This rearrangement joins TRBV7-8 to TRBJ2-7, with a possible D match to TRBD2 (6 bases). CDR1 and CDR2 from the germline V gene are SGHVS and FQNEAQ. This CDR3 contains 12 residues. Trimming pared 8 bases from V and 6 bases from J, leaving 14 bases between. The CDR3 loop reads CASGGVVGEQYF. The CDR3 DNA sequence: TGTGCCAGCGGAGGGGTCGTCGGCGAGCAGTACTTC. Complete variable domain (other parts from reference TRBV7-8 and TRBJ2-7): GAGVSQSPRYKVAKRGQDVALRCDPISGHVSLFWYQQALGQGPEFLTYFQNEAQLDKSGLPSDRFFAERPEGSVSTLKIQRTQQEDSAVYLCASGGVVGEQYFGPGTRLTVT.

The chain has TRBV29-1 and TRBJ2-5; 7 bases map to TRBD2. The V gene end was trimmed by 5 bases and the J gene end by 5 bases; junction bases not matched to a gene: 8. Per germline, CDR1 SQVTM and CDR2 ANQGSEA. CDR3 length: 13 amino acids. The CDR3 protein is CSVPREFGETQYF. CDR3 bases: TGCAGCGTTCCGCGGGAGTTTGGGGAGACCCAGTACTTC. The full variable domain, rest sourced from reference TRBV29-1 and TRBJ2-5, is SAVISQKPSRDICQRGTSLTIQCQVDSQVTMMFWYRQQPGQSLTLIATANQGSEATYESGFVIDKFPISRPNLTFSTLTVSNMSPEDSSIYLCSVPREFGETQYFGPGTRLLVL.

The chain joins TRBV6-2 or TRBV6-3 to TRBJ2-3, with D possibly being TRBD1 (5 bases). Germline CDR1 and CDR2: MNHEY and SVGEGT. The CDR3 has 12 amino acids. V lost 8 bases and J lost 7, with 13 bases in between. CDR3 coding DNA: TGTGCCAGCTCCCAGGGCGCTAATACGCAGTATTTT. Its translation: CASSQGANTQYF.

This chain links TRBV27 with TRBJ2-7, with 7 bases lining up with TRBD2. The CDR3 runs to 12 residues. The germline gives CDR1 MNHEY, CDR2 SMNVEV (reference sequence). V shed 11 bases and J 0 bases; nucleotides not matched to a gene: 4. CDR3 loop: CASWGGSYEQYF. The DNA of the CDR3 is TGTGCCTCATGGGGGGGCTCCTACGAGCAGTACTTC.

The chain recombines TRBV29-1 with TRBJ2-1, with D perhaps TRBD2 (5 bases). CDR1 and CDR2 from the germline V gene are SQVTM and ANQGSEA. The ends were cut back, 5 bases at V and 3 bases at J, with 11 bases in the middle. The CDR3 consists of 13 residues. CDR3 loop: CSVPYRGYNEQFF. The CDR3 nucleotides are TGCAGCGTTCCCTATCGGGGCTACAATGAGCAGTTCTTC.